This T cell receptor (beta chain) derives from a study of blood T cell repertoires in COVID-19. On the study more broadly: The analysed material was cDNA or gDNA that came from T cells, B-cell-depleted T cells, or PBMCs.

Germline lookup yields CDR1 MNHEY and CDR2 SMNVEV (reference sequence). V shed 5 bases, J shed 9 bases, and the junction held 10 bases outside the gene matches. This CDR3 spans 15 amino acids. In the original workflow: By means of reference gene primer amplification, nucleated cell counts were estimated. Sequencing was performed with immunoSEQ multiplex PCR; in TCRdb, only in-frame clones are kept and a portion is missing. The V and J calls and the clone size are those of that table, but D and trimming were determined from the DNA. The table has about 140,000 clones, 88% seen once. The clonotype comes from a man between 65 and 85 years old with acute or convalescent COVID-19. J is TRBJ2-2 and V is TRBV27, with 9 bases matching TRBD1. The sequencing input was peripheral blood. The CDR3 here is CASSTTGTGSRELFF. The CDR3 nucleotides read TGTGCCAGCAGTACCACCGGGACAGGGAGCCGGGAGCTGTTTTTT.